The clone carrying this T cell receptor beta chain was counted a few times. What it binds is unknown. The sample is drawn from a study of Graves' ophthalmopathy and Graves' hyperthyroidism. Study in general: Investigators collected peripheral blood at initial diagnosis, before any treatment was given.

Study conclusions and caveats: Blood repertoires reportedly contained most expanded thyroid clonotypes above 0.001 frequency.

The CDR3 is 15 amino acids. Germline loops: CDR1 ENHRY, CDR2 SYGVKD. V lost 3 bases, J lost 4 bases, and 4 bases stayed unmatched. Only newly diagnosed hyperthyroidism patients aged 18 to 65, with under 2 months' duration, were enrolled. Clinical symptoms and serum thyroxine were used for diagnosis; TRAb, thyroid ultrasound and orbital computed tomography were also relied on. For repertoire sequencing, the TCR beta CDR3 regions were amplified from RNA transcripts. The authors performed first-round RT-PCR with HTBI primers and then a second-round multiplex PCR. A single record per CDR3 protein comes from TCRdb applying MiXCR to the multiplex PCR reads. The profile shows 350,000 to 400,000 distinct CDR3 sequences, 15% to 17% of them singletons.

The clonotype comes from a woman between 18 and 30 years old with stable Graves' hyperthyroidism. The J gene is TRBJ2-2, the V gene TRBV10-3; 8 positions match TRBD1. The specimen was peripheral blood. In nucleotides, the CDR3 is TGTGCCATCAGTGACCGGACAGGGCCCACCGGGGAGCTGTTTTTT. This gives the protein CAISDRTGPTGELFF.